The 28 T cell receptor beta chains below come from one sample, sequenced in a study of cytotoxic CD8 clonotypes in ibrutinib-treated CLL. Only in-frame clones appear in the TCRdb table, and some are missing; sequencing was by immunoSEQ multiplex PCR. Here the sample spans around 310,000 clones, about 80% being singletons. Sequencing used PBMCs, obtained before ibrutinib treatment. All receptors come from a human donor with chronic lymphocytic leukemia.

The chain joins TRBV5-6 to TRBJ2-7; 8 nucleotides align to TRBD2. This CDR3 spans 16 amino acids. With 0 bases clipped from V and 7 bases from J, the junction kept 12 bases outside the gene matches. Germline-derived CDR1 and CDR2 are SGHDT and YYEEEE. CDR3 nucleotide sequence: TGTGCCAGCAGCTTGGGAAAGAGCGGGAGAAGGGAAGAGCAGTACTTC. It codes for CASSLGKSGRREEQYF. Filled out from reference TRBV5-6 and TRBJ2-7, the complete variable domain reads DAGVTQSPTHLIKTRGQQVTLRCSPKSGHDTVSWYQQALGQGPQFIFQYYEEEERQRGNFPDRFSGHQFPNYSSELNVNALLLGDSALYLCASSLGKSGRREEQYFGPGTRLTVT.

The genes are TRBV5-1 and TRBJ1-2; D perhaps matches TRBD1 (5 bases). The ends were cut back, 4 bases at V and 0 bases at J, with 10 bases in the middle. This CDR3 has 14 residues. Germline CDR1 SGHRS, CDR2 YFSETQ. The CDR3 is CASSPGGANYGYTF. The CDR3 bases are TGCGCCAGCAGCCCCGGGGGAGCTAACTATGGCTACACCTTC. The full variable domain, rest sourced from reference TRBV5-1 and TRBJ1-2, is KAGVTQTPRYLIKTRGQQVTLSCSPISGHRSVSWYQQTPGQGLQFLFEYFSETQRNKGNFPGRFSGRQFSNSRSEMNVSTLELGDSALYLCASSPGGANYGYTFGSGTRLTVV.

The chain joins TRBV19 to TRBJ2-2; D is perhaps TRBD1 (6 bases). V dropped 6 bases and J dropped 2 bases, with 13 bases sitting between them. The length of the CDR3 is 15 residues. Germline V CDR1 and CDR2: LNHDA, SQIVND (reference sequence). The CDR3 DNA follows: TGTGCCAGTAGAACCGGGACATTCAACACCGGGGAGCTGTTTTTT. This sequence encodes CASRTGTFNTGELFF.

This clone occurred a few times. At one of its ends the junction is not consistent with the germline gene, which may arise from a read error. The J gene is TRBJ2-3, the V gene TRBV7-7; 7 bases are a match to TRBD1. CDR3 length equals 15 residues. Germline V gene lookup returns CDR1 SSHAT and CDR2 FNYEAQ (reference sequence). CDR3 coding DNA: TGTGCTAGCAGCTTTACAGGGGCGGACACAGATACGCAGTATTTT. This translates into CASSFTGADTDTQYF. Complete variable domain (other parts from reference TRBV7-7 and TRBJ2-3): GAGVSQSPRYKVTKRGQDVTLRCDPISSHATLYWYQQALGQGPEFLTYFNYEAQPDKSGLPSDRFSAERPEGSISTLTIQRTEQRDSAMYRCASSFTGADTDTQYFGPGTRLTVL.

This clone showed up just once. Different DNA sequences within this sample yield the same CDR3. V usage is TRBV29-1 and J usage is TRBJ2-5; D is ambiguous. Germline lookup yields CDR1 SQVTM and CDR2 ANQGSEA. The CDR3 runs to 12 residues. Trimming took off 4 bases at V and 2 bases at J, with 8 bases between the two ends. The CDR3 DNA reads as TGCAGCGTTGCGGCCGGACAAGAGACCCAGTACTTC. Translating gives CSVAAGQETQYF. Full variable domain (rest looked up from reference TRBV29-1 and TRBJ2-5): SAVISQKPSRDICQRGTSLTIQCQVDSQVTMMFWYRQQPGQSLTLIATANQGSEATYESGFVIDKFPISRPNLTFSTLTVSNMSPEDSSIYLCSVAAGQETQYFGPGTRLLVL.

This chain uses TRBV7-9 with TRBJ2-3; the D is unclear. Germline V CDR1 and CDR2: SEHNR, FQNEAQ (reference sequence). V lost 5 bases and J 2 bases, leaving 14 bases between the germline ends. This CDR3 has 15 amino acids. CDR3 in amino acids: CASSPGWAVTDTQYF. CDR3 bases: TGTGCCAGCAGCCCCGGCTGGGCGGTCACAGATACGCAGTATTTT. The full variable domain, rest sourced from reference TRBV7-9 and TRBJ2-3, is DTGVSQNPRHKITKRGQNVTFRCDPISEHNRLYWYRQTLGQGPEFLTYFQNEAQLEKSRLLSDRFSAERPKGSFSTLEIQRTEQGDSAMYLCASSPGWAVTDTQYFGPGTRLTVL.

The chain recombines TRBV4-2 with TRBJ2-1, with a weak D call TRBD1 (6 bases). The CDR3 totals 13 residues. V was trimmed by 1 base and J by 7 bases, leaving 8 bases between them. CDR1 is LGHNA and CDR2 is YNFKEQ in the germline V gene. CDR3 loop: CASSQAGVNEQFF. CDR3 sequence (DNA): TGTGCCAGCAGCCAAGCAGGGGTAAATGAGCAGTTCTTC.

V gene TRBV5-5 combines with J gene TRBJ2-7; D is undetermined. The CDR3 sequence is 13 residues long. V dropped 0 bases and J dropped 3 bases, with 7 bases sitting between them. CDR1 SGHKS and CDR2 YYEKEE come from the germline V gene (reference sequence). DNA for the CDR3: TGTGCCAGCAGCTTGGGGAGTCTCTACGAGCAGTACTTC. Its protein product is CASSLGSLYEQYF.

The chain carries TRBV4-3 and TRBJ1-2; 8 bases agree with TRBD1. Germline assignment: CDR1 LGHNA and CDR2 YSLEER. This CDR3 is 15 amino acids long. V trimming: 0 bases; J trimming: 7 bases; junction bases outside the gene matches: 7. Here the CDR3 DNA reads TGCGCCAGCAGCCAAGATATAGCCAGGGGGCTTGGCTACACCTTC. This sequence encodes CASSQDIARGLGYTF.

V is TRBV4-2 and J is TRBJ2-3, with 9 bases that match TRBD2. The CDR3 has 16 residues. Germline CDR1 and CDR2: LGHNA and YNFKEQ. V dropped 4 bases and J dropped 4; count of bases not matched to a gene: 9. The CDR3 is CASSLERAGGSDTQYF. CDR3 sequence (DNA): TGTGCCAGCAGCCTCGAACGGGCGGGAGGGTCAGATACGCAGTATTTT.

The CDR3, as DNA: TGTGCCAGCAGCCCACGGACAGGGAATCGTGCTGGGGCTTTCTTT. It encodes CASSPRTGNRAGAFF. J is TRBJ1-1 and V is TRBV7-2; 8 nucleotides line up with TRBD1. The CDR3 contains 15 residues. Trimming at V came to 5 bases and at J to 11 bases, leaving 16 bases not matched to a gene. Germline V gives CDR1 SGHTA, CDR2 FQGNSA.

This clone was seen a few times. The gene calls are TRBV25-1 and TRBJ2-1; TRBD2 might be the D (5 bases). The length of the CDR3 is 14 residues. Germline-derived CDR1 and CDR2 are MGHDK and SYGVNS. V lost 10 bases and J lost 2, with 15 bases in between. Here the CDR3 reads CATMPAGTYNEQFF. CDR3 nucleotide sequence: TGTGCCACCATGCCAGCCGGGACCTACAATGAGCAGTTCTTC.

This sequence joins TRBV6-1 and TRBJ2-3; D is undetermined. Germline-derived CDR1 and CDR2 are MNHNS and SASEGT. This CDR3 region has 13 residues. V was cut by 10 bases and J by 0 bases, with 11 bases left in between. CDR3 coding DNA: TGTGCCATCTCAGGTCCTAGCACAGATACGCAGTATTTT. Encoded protein: CAISGPSTDTQYF.

This clone was found a few times. The rearrangement uses TRBV4-3 and TRBJ2-7; 14 bases fit TRBD2. Trimming at V came to 0 bases and at J to 9 bases, leaving 4 bases not matched to a gene. Looked up from germline, CDR1 is LGHNA and CDR2 is YSLEER. The length of the CDR3 is 15 residues. In DNA, the CDR3 is TGCGCCAGCAGCCAAGAATGGACTAGCGGGAGGCCGCAGTACTTC. Its translation is CASSQEWTSGRPQYF.

The rearrangement joins TRBV6-5 to TRBJ1-4; possible D gene TRBD1, 6 bases. Germline values: CDR1 MNHEY, CDR2 SVGAGI. V lost 0 bases to trimming and J lost 8 bases, with 13 bases between them. This CDR3 has 15 residues. The CDR3 DNA follows: TGTGCCAGCAGTTACTCTCAGGGGTCTTACGAAAAACTGTTTTTT. Translating it yields CASSYSQGSYEKLFF.

The rearrangement uses TRBV28 and TRBJ2-7; 8 bases are shared with TRBD2. The CDR3 length is 15 residues. J gave up 5 bases and V 7 bases, and 13 bases lay outside the gene matches. Germline CDR1 is MDHEN and CDR2 is SYDVKM. The DNA of the CDR3 is TGTGCCAGCAACCCACTAGCGGATTTCTTCCACGAGCAGTACTTC. Encoded protein: CASNPLADFFHEQYF. Supplemented by reference TRBV28 and TRBJ2-7, the full variable domain reads DVKVTQSSRYLVKRTGEKVFLECVQDMDHENMFWYRQDPGLGLRLIYFSYDVKMKEKGDIPEGYSVSREKKERFSLILESASTNQTSMYLCASNPLADFFHEQYFGPGTRLTVT.

The chain couples TRBV15 to TRBJ2-7, with TRBD1 as a possible D gene (6 bases). The CDR3 contains 18 residues. Trimming cost V 0 bases and J 1 base, with 19 bases left between them. Germline V CDR1 and CDR2: LNHNV, YYDKDF (reference sequence). The DNA for the CDR3 is TGTGCCACCAGCAGAGATTATACTCCGGGACACTTATCCTACGAGCAGTACTTC. Translation: CATSRDYTPGHLSYEQYF.

The chain has TRBV5-1 and TRBJ2-7; 7 bases match TRBD2. The V and J ends lost 1 base and 0 bases, in that order; junction bases with no gene match: 4. Germline lookup yields CDR1 SGHRS and CDR2 YFSETQ. The CDR3 consists of 15 residues. CDR3 sequence: CASSLNGGSSYEQYF. The CDR3 coding sequence is TGCGCCAGCAGCTTGAATGGCGGGAGCTCCTACGAGCAGTACTTC.

This clone appeared a few times. The chain uses TRBV4-2 and TRBJ1-1; maybe TRBD1 (6 bases). Trimming removed 1 base at V and 3 bases at J, with 12 bases between. Germline CDR1 reads LGHNA; CDR2 reads YNFKEQ. The CDR3 consists of 15 residues. The CDR3 region is CASSQGSGEDTEAFF. The CDR3 DNA reads TGTGCCAGCAGCCAAGGGTCAGGGGAGGACACTGAAGCTTTCTTT.

The chain links TRBV28 to TRBJ2-7; maybe TRBD1 (6 bases). The germline V and J ends were trimmed by 6 bases and 1 base, with 16 bases remaining between them. CDR3 size: 15 residues. Germline V gives CDR1 MDHEN, CDR2 SYDVKM. Here the CDR3 reads CASRSLGQGSYEQYF. CDR3 sequence (DNA): TGTGCCAGCAGAAGTCTGGGGCAGGGGTCCTACGAGCAGTACTTC.

In this sample, this clone turned up once. The genes are TRBV4-1 and TRBJ1-4; 8 bases map to TRBD1. Germline CDR1 reads MGHRA; CDR2 reads YSYEKL. CDR3 length: 14 amino acids. After removal of 4 bases from V and 8 bases from J, the junction contained 6 bases not matched to a gene. CDR3 bases: TGCGCCAGCAGCCGAGGACAGGGAGGGGAAAAACTGTTTTTT. It yields the protein CASSRGQGGEKLFF.

The rearrangement links TRBV5-1 to TRBJ1-1; TRBD1 matches at 9 bases. Germline V gene data show CDR1 as SGHRS and CDR2 as YFSETQ. With 5 bases clipped from V and 1 base from J, the junction kept 6 bases outside the gene matches. CDR3 size: 15 residues. The CDR3 DNA reads as TGCGCCAGCAGTCCACAGGGGGCGGCGAACACTGAAGCTTTCTTT. Protein sequence: CASSPQGAANTEAFF.

The chain links TRBV5-1 to TRBJ2-1; tentatively, D is TRBD1 or TRBD2 (5 bases each). The CDR3 totals 13 residues. Germline CDR1 SGHRS, CDR2 YFSETQ. Trimming took 2 bases from V and 9 from J, leaving 12 bases between them. In nucleotides, the CDR3 is TGCGCCAGCAGCTTAGCGGAGAGGGGTGAGCAGTTCTTC. It translates to CASSLAERGEQFF.

This chain uses TRBV5-4 with TRBJ1-4; the match to TRBD1 covers 7 bases. The CDR3 has 17 residues. Germline V gene lookup returns CDR1 SGHNT and CDR2 YYREEE (reference sequence). V was pared by 4 bases and J by 2 bases, with 11 bases of the junction left unmatched. CDR3 DNA: TGTGCCAGCAGCCAAGGGACTGACAGGGTGACTAATGAAAAACTGTTTTTT. This sequence encodes CASSQGTDRVTNEKLFF.

DNA for the CDR3: TGTGCCTGGAGGATGGCCGACAGCTGGGAGCAGTTCTTC. Its protein is CAWRMADSWEQFF. V gene TRBV30 combines with J gene TRBJ2-1; D may be TRBD1 (5 bases). CDR1 GTSNPN and CDR2 SVGIG come from the germline V gene (reference sequence). Trimming shortened V by 3 bases and J by 10 bases, and 16 bases separated the two germline ends. There are 13 residues in the CDR3.

The V call is TRBV10-3, the J call TRBJ2-3; either TRBD1 or TRBD2 may fit D (6 bases each). The CDR3 covers 15 residues. Trimming removed 7 bases at V and 2 bases at J, with 16 bases between. The germline CDR1 and CDR2 sequences are ENHRY and SYGVKD. The CDR3 loop reads CAITERGRTTDTQYF. The CDR3, as DNA: TGTGCCATCACCGAAAGGGGGAGGACCACAGATACGCAGTATTTT.

The chain joins TRBV27 to TRBJ2-7; the match to TRBD2 covers 14 bases. V lost 6 bases and J lost 5; bases outside the gene matches: 18. CDR1 is MNHEY, CDR2 SMNVEV, per germline (reference sequence). CDR3 size: 19 residues. Here the CDR3 reads CASRGGLAGGPRLVHEQYF. The CDR3 DNA reads as TGTGCCAGCAGAGGAGGACTAGCGGGAGGACCGCGTTTGGTCCACGAGCAGTACTTC.

This clone showed up just a few times. This chain uses TRBV21-1 with TRBJ1-2; the listed D gene, TRBD1, was not tested against the DNA. TRBV21-1 is termed a pseudogene. The CDR3 length is 16 residues. Written as DNA, the CDR3 is TGTGCCAGCAGCAAAGGTAGTGGCAGGGGGCCCTATGGCTACACCTTC. It translates to CASSKGSGRGPYGYTF.